This T cell receptor beta chain was sequenced in a study of shared clonotypes between healthy human individuals. Study-wide findings and caveats: Clonotype sharing across a few donors was observed for about 4.8% of naive CD4 clonotypes. Generation probability values for non-shared clonotypes were lower than those for clonotypes shared by all four donors.

HIV-negative, healthy adults without recent acute infections or vaccinations were the donors. CD4+ cells were split into CD45RA+ naive and CD45RA-negative memory subsets. The repertoire was sequenced with immunoSEQ multiplex PCR; TCRdb's copy has only in-frame clones and lacks some. Of a few million clones in the sample, roughly 92% were seen once. As to this clone: Its specificity is not known.

The CDR3 has 15 residues. Germline V lookup: CDR1 WNHNN, CDR2 SYGVQD (reference sequence). The V segment lost 5 bases and the J segment 4 bases; nucleotides outside the gene matches: 11. This chain joins TRBV10-1 and TRBJ2-7; 7 nucleotides match TRBD2. The sequence derives from a man between 18 and 29 years old in good health. Sequencing used naive CD4+ T cells sorted from blood. Regarding subset: CD45RA+ positively selected. In DNA form, the CDR3 reads TGCGCCAGCAGTTCCGGGACTAAGGGTCGGTACGAGCAGTACTTC. It yields the protein CASSSGTKGRYEQYF.